Following are 26 T cell receptor beta chains from one sample sequenced in a study of blood T cell repertoires in COVID-19. The protocol was immunoSEQ multiplex PCR, while the TCRdb copy is restricted to in-frame clones and leaves out a portion. The sample holds roughly 400,000 clones; over 75% are singletons and the top ten take roughly 1.1%. Sequenced: PBMCs or T cells enriched from blood (not recorded which). The origin of the receptors is a man aged 25 to 40 who had recovered from COVID-19.

V gene TRBV7-9 combines with J gene TRBJ2-7; 8 bases map to TRBD2. There are 15 residues in the CDR3. Trimming cost V 2 bases and J 2 bases; bases outside gene matches: 5. Germline V CDR1 and CDR2: SEHNR, FQNEAQ (reference sequence). As DNA, the CDR3 is TGTGCCAGCAGCTTAAATAGCGGGGCACCCTACGAGCAGTACTTC. Translation: CASSLNSGAPYEQYF.

This clone was detected only once. V and J are TRBV6-1 and TRBJ1-6; D remains unclear. V lost 2 bases to trimming and J lost 2 bases, with 16 bases between them. Germline CDR1 reads MNHNS; CDR2 reads SASEGT. This CDR3 region has 18 residues. The CDR3 protein is CASSESGISVPYNSPLHF. Written as DNA, the CDR3 is TGTGCCAGCAGTGAAAGCGGAATCTCCGTCCCCTATAATTCACCCCTCCACTTT.

This clone was observed a single time. The chain combines TRBV18 with TRBJ2-1; no clear D gene. CDR3 length equals 16 residues. Germline V gene data show CDR1 as KGHSH and CDR2 as LQKENI. V dropped 2 bases and J dropped 0 bases, with 11 bases sitting between them. Written as DNA, the CDR3 is TGTGCCAGCTCACCAGCTCTCTATAGCTCCTACAATGAGCAGTTCTTC. Its protein product is CASSPALYSSYNEQFF.

The V gene is TRBV19, the J gene TRBJ1-3; 10 bases fit TRBD1. The CDR3 runs to 14 residues. The V segment lost 7 bases and the J segment 4 bases; nucleotides outside the gene matches: 4. Germline V CDR1 and CDR2: LNHDA, SQIVND (reference sequence). The CDR3 DNA follows: TGTGCCAGTACCTTGACAGGGGGCGGAAACACCATATATTTT. Amino acids: CASTLTGGGNTIYF.

In its sample, this clone was seen a few times. V gene TRBV12-5 combines with J gene TRBJ1-3, with D perhaps TRBD1 (5 bases). Germline CDR1 and CDR2: LGHNT and FRNRAP. Trimming left V 8 bases short and J 4 bases short, with 9 bases between. This CDR3 has 12 amino acids. CDR3 nucleotides: TGTGCTAGTATGGGGCTAGGAAACACCATATATTTT. This encodes CASMGLGNTIYF.

The rearrangement joins TRBV12-3 or TRBV12-4 to TRBJ2-7, with D unclear. The CDR3 is 11 amino acids. The V end was cut by 2 bases, the J end by 4 bases, with 3 bases between. CDR3 coding DNA: TGTGCCAGCAGTTTACATTACGAGCAGTACTTC. Protein product: CASSLHYEQYF.

About this clone: Other DNA sequences within the sample encode an identical CDR3. The rearrangement uses TRBV2 and TRBJ1-1, with D perhaps matching TRBD1 (6 bases). CDR3 length: 13 residues. Trimming removed 5 bases from V and 1 base from J, with 8 bases in between. Germline values: CDR1 SNHLY, CDR2 FYNNEI. The CDR3 coding sequence is TGTGCCAGCAGTACGGACAGGAACACTGAAGCTTTCTTT. It specifies CASSTDRNTEAFF. The whole variable domain, remainder taken from reference TRBV2 and TRBJ1-1, is EPEVTQTPSHQVTQMGQEVILRCVPISNHLYFYWYRQILGQKVEFLVSFYNNEISEKSEIFDDQFSVERPDGSNFTLKIRSTKLEDSAMYFCASSTDRNTEAFFGQGTRLTVV.

The chain combines TRBV7-9 with TRBJ1-6; D unresolved. Germline V gene lookup returns CDR1 SEHNR and CDR2 FQNEAQ (reference sequence). CDR3 length: 14 amino acids. Trimming left V 5 bases short and J 8 bases short, with 13 bases between. Written as DNA, the CDR3 is TGTGCCAGCAGCGCGGGATTTGCGGATTCACCCCTCCACTTT. This gives the protein CASSAGFADSPLHF.

The chain employs TRBV24-1 and TRBJ2-2; TRBD2 might be the D (5 bases). CDR1 is KGHDR and CDR2 is SFDVKD in the germline V gene. The V end lost 4 bases, the J end lost 9 bases, and 17 bases lay between the germline ends. This CDR3 spans 15 amino acids. CDR3 nucleotide sequence: TGTGCCACCAGTGACCCCGGCCTCGGGAAATGGGAGCTGTTTTTT. This translates into CATSDPGLGKWELFF.

This clone was counted between two and nine times. The rearrangement links TRBV30 to TRBJ2-7; 8 bases are shared with TRBD2. The CDR3 is 12 residues long. Trimming cost V 6 bases and J 1 base; bases outside gene matches: 2. Per germline, CDR1 GTSNPN and CDR2 SVGIG (reference sequence). CDR3 region: CACSGKSYEQYF. The CDR3 bases are TGTGCCTGTAGCGGGAAATCCTACGAGCAGTACTTC.

This sequence joins TRBV27 and TRBJ2-3; the D gene is possibly TRBD1 (7 bases). Germline CDR1 and CDR2: MNHEY and SMNVEV (reference sequence). Trimming shortened V by 5 bases and J by 5 bases, and 14 bases separated the two germline ends. The CDR3 contains 14 residues. CDR3 DNA sequence: TGTGCCAGCAGTCCGACAGGGAGGAAAGATACGCAGTATTTT. Its protein product is CASSPTGRKDTQYF.

V gene TRBV7-2 combines with J gene TRBJ2-3; 7 bases are shared with TRBD2. CDR1 SGHTA and CDR2 FQGNSA come from the germline V gene. The CDR3 length is 15 residues. The J segment lost 3 bases and the V segment lost 3 bases, leaving 6 bases of the junction unmatched. For the CDR3, the DNA is TGTGCCAGCAGCTTGAGGGCGGGAGCGACAGATACGCAGTATTTT. Its translation: CASSLRAGATDTQYF.

The chain couples TRBV28 to TRBJ1-2; D is ambiguous. The CDR3 has 13 amino acids. The germline V gene has CDR1 MDHEN and CDR2 SYDVKM. Trimming left V 2 bases short and J 2 bases short, with 6 bases between. CDR3 sequence reads: CASSLVRNYGYTF. In nucleotides, the CDR3 is TGTGCCAGCAGTTTAGTCAGGAACTATGGCTACACCTTC.

J is TRBJ2-1 and V is TRBV28, with unresolved D. The CDR3 loop spans 14 amino acids. Germline-derived CDR1 and CDR2 are MDHEN and SYDVKM. Trimming removed 2 bases at V and 3 bases at J, with 8 bases between. The CDR3 reads CASSLDGVYNEQFF. The CDR3 DNA reads TGTGCCAGCAGTTTAGATGGAGTCTACAATGAGCAGTTCTTC.

This clone showed up just once. The CDR3 here is CASSIGGGFGLLAKNIQYF. Written as DNA, the CDR3 is TGTGCCAGTAGTATAGGGGGAGGTTTCGGGCTTCTAGCCAAAAACATTCAGTACTTC. The rearrangement links TRBV19 to TRBJ2-4, with D possibly TRBD2 on 6 matching bases. V gave up 1 base and J gave up 0 bases, with 19 bases separating them. Germline V gene data show CDR1 as LNHDA and CDR2 as SQIVND (reference sequence). The CDR3 loop spans 19 amino acids.

Only one count was recorded for this clone. The CDR3 bases are TGTGCCAGCAGCCTTGGGACAGCCCAGGTGGGGGAGCTGTTTTTT. It specifies CASSLGTAQVGELFF. The genes are TRBV3-1 (or the pseudogene TRBV3-2) and TRBJ2-2, with 7 nucleotides matching TRBD1. The CDR3 spans 15 residues. In germline, CDR1 is LGHDT, CDR2 YNNKEL (reference sequence). J gave up 8 bases and V 4 bases, and 10 bases lay outside the gene matches.

The chain employs TRBV7-9 and TRBJ1-2, with 7 bases identical to TRBD1. Trimming cost V 5 bases and J 7 bases; bases outside gene matches: 7. The germline V gene has CDR1 SEHNR and CDR2 FQNEAQ (reference sequence). The CDR3 extends over 13 amino acids. The CDR3 coding sequence is TGTGCCAGCAGCCAGGACAGGTTTTCTGGCTACACCTTC. Its protein is CASSQDRFSGYTF.

Here the CDR3 DNA reads TGTGCCAGCAGACGCGGGCCAGGAGAGCAGTTCTTC. Translation: CASRRGPGEQFF. V is TRBV5-6 and J is TRBJ2-1, with a tentative D call TRBD2 (5 bases). The CDR3 contains 12 residues. Trimming took 5 bases from V and 10 from J, leaving 13 bases between them. Germline CDR1 and CDR2: SGHDT and YYEEEE.

V is TRBV2 and J is TRBJ2-5, with TRBD2 identical over 15 bases. This CDR3 has 14 amino acids. V gave up 7 bases and J gave up 7 bases; unmatched junction bases: 4. Germline V gene sequence: CDR1 SNHLY, CDR2 FYNNEI. CDR3 in DNA: TGTGCCAGCAATACGGGACTAGCGGGAGGGACCCAGTACTTC. The encoded protein is CASNTGLAGGTQYF. Together with reference TRBV2 and TRBJ2-5, the CDR3 gives the full variable domain: EPEVTQTPSHQVTQMGQEVILRCVPISNHLYFYWYRQILGQKVEFLVSFYNNEISEKSEIFDDQFSVERPDGSNFTLKIRSTKLEDSAMYFCASNTGLAGGTQYFGPGTRLLVL.

The rearrangement uses TRBV27 and TRBJ2-5; 7 positions agree with TRBD1. CDR1 MNHEY and CDR2 SMNVEV come from the germline V gene (reference sequence). The CDR3 is made up of 15 amino acids. Germline trimming cut 4 bases from V and 4 bases from J; bases unmatched to any gene: 9. CDR3 in DNA: TGTGCCAGCAGTTCGGCGACAGGGTTCCGAGAGACCCAGTACTTC. Translation gives CASSSATGFRETQYF.

The genes are TRBV7-2 and TRBJ1-5; possibly TRBD1 for D (5 bases). This CDR3 is built from 13 residues. Germline lookup yields CDR1 SGHTA and CDR2 FQGNSA. V gave up 5 bases and J gave up 9 bases, with 14 bases separating them. The CDR3 spells CASSRDPGGPQHF. The CDR3 DNA sequence: TGTGCCAGCAGCCGAGACCCCGGGGGGCCCCAGCATTTT.

The chain has TRBV27 and TRBJ1-3; D is ambiguous. V shed 2 bases and J shed 2 bases, with 7 bases lying between them. This CDR3 comprises 14 residues. Germline values: CDR1 MNHEY, CDR2 SMNVEV (reference sequence). CDR3 nucleotides: TGTGCCAGCAGTTTAATGGCAACTGGAAACACCATATATTTT. It is translated as CASSLMATGNTIYF.

The V and J genes are TRBV5-5 and TRBJ1-2; D gene ambiguous. Per the germline V gene, CDR1 is SGHKS and CDR2 is YYEKEE (reference sequence). There are 15 residues in the CDR3. The V gene lost 1 base and the J gene lost 6 bases, with 16 bases spanning the gap. Here the CDR3 DNA reads TGTGCCAGCAGCTTGCTTGGTAAGGGAGGAAATGGCTACACCTTC. It codes for CASSLLGKGGNGYTF.

This chain links TRBV7-9 with TRBJ2-6, with D unresolved. The CDR3 loop spans 14 amino acids. Between the trimmed V and J ends, which lost 4 bases and 0 bases, there was a span of 4 bases. Per the germline V gene, CDR1 is SEHNR and CDR2 is FQNEAQ (reference sequence). CDR3 coding DNA: TGTGCCAGCAGCTCCCTCTCTGGGGCCAACGTCCTGACTTTC. It specifies CASSSLSGANVLTF.

In this sample, this clone turned up once. This chain joins TRBV15 and TRBJ1-4; 8 bases agree with TRBD1. V lost 5 bases and J lost 8; bases outside the gene matches: 13. This CDR3 spans 16 amino acids. CDR1 and CDR2 (germline): LNHNV, YYDKDF (reference sequence). The CDR3 DNA is TGTGCCACCAGCCCCTCGGGCCCAGGGGGCTACGAAAAACTGTTTTTT. Translated, it gives CATSPSGPGGYEKLFF.

The genes are TRBV5-4 and TRBJ2-7; TRBD2 matches at 14 bases. The CDR3 has 16 residues. Trimming at V came to 1 base and at J to 5 bases, leaving 5 bases not matched to a gene. CDR1 SGHNT and CDR2 YYREEE come from the germline V gene (reference sequence). CDR3 DNA sequence: TGTGCCAGCAGCTTGAGACTAGCGGGAGGGGGAAACGAGCAGTACTTC. It encodes CASSLRLAGGGNEQYF.